This T cell receptor beta chain was sequenced in a study of T cells in Graves' hyperthyroidism and ophthalmopathy. About the study: Peripheral blood draws took place at initial diagnosis, ahead of any treatment.

Broader study findings: Blood also contained most expanded thyroid clonotypes above 0.001.

Amplification of TCR beta CDR3 regions was performed using RNA transcripts as template. The TCR CDR3 first-round RT-PCR relied on the HTBI primer set. Via MiXCR, TCRdb re-called the multiplex PCR reads, giving one row per CDR3 protein. The profile shows about 350,000 distinct CDR3 sequences, about 15% of them singletons. This clonotype was recorded only once. The antigen is undetermined. The germline V gene has CDR1 LNHDA and CDR2 SQIVND (reference sequence). This CDR3 has 16 amino acids. V lost 9 bases to trimming and J lost 6 bases; unmatched junction nucleotides: 17. The definition of stable Graves' hyperthyroidism was no ophthalmopathy progression within 18 months.

This receptor was identified in a woman in her thirties with Graves' hyperthyroidism. The chain combines TRBV19 with TRBJ2-7; TRBD1 agrees at 10 bases. The sequencing sample was made of blood. CDR3 in amino acids: CASSLSSGTGASEQYF. The CDR3 DNA reads TGTGCCAGCAGTCTTTCTTCCGGGACAGGGGCCTCCGAGCAGTACTTC.